The 14 T cell receptor beta chains below all came from one sample that was sequenced in a study of blood T cell repertoires in COVID-19. Only in-frame clones appear in the TCRdb table, and some are missing; sequencing was by immunoSEQ multiplex PCR. The sample contains about 130,000 clones, 80% of which appear only once. The sequencing sample was made of peripheral blood. The receptor source for this set is a man aged 65 to 79 with acute or convalescent COVID-19.

The J gene is TRBJ1-2, the V gene TRBV27, with 8 nucleotides matching TRBD1. Germline CDR1 reads MNHEY; CDR2 reads SMNVEV (reference sequence). Germline trimming cut 5 bases from V and 4 bases from J; bases unmatched to any gene: 3. The CDR3 totals 13 residues. The DNA for the CDR3 is TGTGCCAGCAGTGGACAGGGCGCCTATGGCTACACCTTC. As protein: CASSGQGAYGYTF.

The chain couples TRBV21-1 to TRBJ1-2; no check of the table's D call, TRBD1, against the DNA was made. TRBV21-1 is a pseudogene locus. CDR3 length equals 22 residues. CDR3 sequence (DNA): TGTGCCAGCACGAACGGAGACAGGCGGAGTACAGGGCGATTTGGGTATAACTATGGCTACACCTTC. Its protein is CASTNGDRRSTGRFGYNYGYTF.

This chain joins TRBV27 and TRBJ1-1, with D maybe TRBD1 (5 bases). Per germline, CDR1 MNHEY and CDR2 SMNVEV (reference sequence). The CDR3 runs to 13 residues. Trimming took 7 bases from V and 1 from J, leaving 10 bases between them. The CDR3 is CASKYGGNTEAFF. For the CDR3, the DNA is TGTGCCAGCAAGTACGGGGGGAACACTGAAGCTTTCTTT.

The V and J genes are TRBV19 and TRBJ1-5; no clear D. V was cut by 6 bases and J by 6 bases, with 12 bases left in between. Germline assignment: CDR1 LNHDA and CDR2 SQIVND (reference sequence). This CDR3 comprises 13 residues. The DNA for the CDR3 is TGTGCCAGTAGCATCAAAGTGAGTCAGCCCCAGCATTTT. This translates into CASSIKVSQPQHF.

The CDR3 sequence is CASQGDHGYTF. The CDR3 bases are TGTGCCAGCCAGGGGGATCATGGCTACACCTTC. The rearrangement joins TRBV28 to TRBJ1-2, with TRBD1 matching over 7 bases. The junction had 3 bases not matched to a gene; V was cut back by 8 bases and J by 6 bases. Germline loops: CDR1 MDHEN, CDR2 SYDVKM. This CDR3 contains 11 residues.

This rearrangement joins TRBV9 to TRBJ2-3; 8 positions match TRBD2. The CDR3 has 15 amino acids. V lost 3 bases to trimming and J lost 4 bases; unmatched junction nucleotides: 7. Per the germline V gene, CDR1 is SGDLS and CDR2 is YYNGEE. The CDR3 nucleotides are TGTGCCAGCAGCGCCTCGGGGGGGCCAGCAGATACGCAGTATTTT. Its protein is CASSASGGPADTQYF.

The genes are TRBV4-2 and TRBJ2-1; 11 nucleotides line up with TRBD2. J was trimmed by 8 bases and V by 3 bases; bases with no gene match: 12. Per germline, CDR1 LGHNA and CDR2 YNFKEQ. The CDR3 runs to 17 residues. For the CDR3, the DNA is TGTGCCAGCAGCCAGGCCCCTTTAGCGGGGGGGCCCCATGAGCAGTTCTTC. Translated, it gives CASSQAPLAGGPHEQFF.

The chain carries TRBV5-4 and TRBJ2-7; the match to TRBD1 covers 8 bases. V shed 4 bases and J 0 bases; nucleotides not matched to a gene: 3. Germline CDR1 SGHNT, CDR2 YYREEE (reference sequence). This CDR3 spans 14 amino acids. CDR3 sequence: CASSPRGLSYEQYF. CDR3 sequence (DNA): TGTGCCAGCAGCCCCAGGGGGCTCTCCTACGAGCAGTACTTC.

This chain uses TRBV7-2 with TRBJ2-7; D is ambiguous. The V end was cut by 1 base, the J end by 2 bases, with 3 bases between. The V gene's germline CDR1 is SGHTA and CDR2 FQGNSA. CDR3 length: 12 residues. The CDR3 DNA sequence: TGTGCCAGCAGCTTAGTAGCCTACGAGCAGTACTTC. Translated, it gives CASSLVAYEQYF.

The J gene is TRBJ2-7, the V gene TRBV6-5, with D tentatively TRBD2 (6 bases). V gave up 6 bases and J gave up 0 bases, with 9 bases separating them. CDR1 and CDR2 (germline): MNHEY, SVGAGI. The length of the CDR3 is 13 residues. CDR3: CASSRLDSYEQYF. The CDR3 nucleotides read TGTGCCAGCAGCCGACTAGACTCCTACGAGCAGTACTTC.

The chain links TRBV28 to TRBJ1-1; 11 bases map to TRBD1. Germline values: CDR1 MDHEN, CDR2 SYDVKM. With V trimmed by 6 bases and J by 13 bases, 10 bases remained unmatched. The CDR3 has 13 amino acids. CDR3 protein: CASSPPDRGRDFF. DNA for the CDR3: TGTGCCAGCAGCCCGCCGGACAGGGGGCGGGATTTCTTT.

The chain couples TRBV27 to TRBJ1-4; D is possibly TRBD1 (5 bases). Trimming stripped 5 bases from V and 5 bases from J, with 12 bases between. Per the germline V gene, CDR1 is MNHEY and CDR2 is SMNVEV (reference sequence). The CDR3 has 14 amino acids. The CDR3 DNA sequence: TGTGCCAGCAGTCCCTGGGGGGTGAATGAAAAACTGTTTTTT. It yields the protein CASSPWGVNEKLFF.

A few counts support this clone. The rearrangement links TRBV7-8 to TRBJ1-2; possible D gene TRBD1, 5 bases. Germline V CDR1 and CDR2: SGHVS, FQNEAQ. This CDR3 has 15 amino acids. V lost 0 bases to trimming and J lost 7 bases, with 15 bases between them. This chain's CDR3 is CASSLAPGLDVGYTF. CDR3 bases: TGTGCCAGCAGCTTAGCCCCAGGGCTCGATGTTGGCTACACCTTC.

This clone came up once. V gene TRBV3-1 (or the pseudogene TRBV3-2) combines with J gene TRBJ1-2; no reliable D call. Germline-derived CDR1 and CDR2 are LGHDT and YNNKEL (reference sequence). This CDR3 contains 12 residues. Trimming cost V 4 bases and J 6 bases, with 9 bases left between them. CDR3 amino acids: CASSRGMDGYTF. The CDR3 nucleotides are TGTGCCAGCAGCCGAGGGATGGATGGCTACACCTTC.